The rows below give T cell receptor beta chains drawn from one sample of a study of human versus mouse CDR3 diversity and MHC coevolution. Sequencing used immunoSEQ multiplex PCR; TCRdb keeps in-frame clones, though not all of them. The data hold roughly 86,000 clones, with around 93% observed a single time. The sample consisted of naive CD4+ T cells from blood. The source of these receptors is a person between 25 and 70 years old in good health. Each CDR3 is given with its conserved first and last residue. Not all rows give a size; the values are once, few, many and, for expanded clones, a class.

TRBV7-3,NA,CASSPGGYGTNGYTF
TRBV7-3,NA,CASSQSGRPNTEAFF
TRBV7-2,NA,CASSRATTGSPEAFF
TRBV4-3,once,CASSQDLPSGYYEQYF
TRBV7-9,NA,CASSFTSGIGRNEQFF
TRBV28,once,CASSSPTSGRAYEQYF
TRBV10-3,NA,CAISGLAGGPGNEQFF
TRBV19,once,CASSILGANYGYTF
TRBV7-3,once,CASSSSGGAYNEQFF
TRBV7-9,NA,CASSPLLAGGPAQYF
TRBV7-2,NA,CASSLMWALNTEAFF
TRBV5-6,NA,CASSTDSYEQYF
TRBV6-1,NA,CAIETAQGNEQFF
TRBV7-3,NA,CASSTAGARETQYF
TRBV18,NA,CASSSRTPGTDTQYF
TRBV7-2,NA,CASCEYRGAQYF
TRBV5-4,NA,CASSPGTGGGGTEAFF
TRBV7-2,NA,CASSPTGSLMNTEAFF
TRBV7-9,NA,CASSQTGGSFNEQYF
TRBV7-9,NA,CASSFGTSANEQFF
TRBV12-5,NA,CASLKTGGKQYF
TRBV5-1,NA,CASSREGYNSPLHF
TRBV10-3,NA,CAISRQNRPNTGELFF
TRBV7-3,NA,CASSLMPSVLSNGQYF
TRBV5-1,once,CASSLVLGTGELFF
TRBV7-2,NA,CASSLDWDTGYTF
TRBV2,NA,CASGQTYEQYF
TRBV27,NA,CASSLLGGRMNTEAFF
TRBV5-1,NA,CASSPEATAGYEQYF
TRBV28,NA,CASSLGTANNEKLFF
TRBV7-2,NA,CASTGQETQYF
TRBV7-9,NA,CTSSLTGGTNEQFF
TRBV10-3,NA,CAITAGAMNTEAFF
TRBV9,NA,CASSVAPAGRSYEQYF
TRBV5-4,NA,CASSFGKSYEQYF
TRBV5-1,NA,CASSLGGIADTQYF
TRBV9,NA,CASSGPVGGGAYNEQFF
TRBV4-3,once,CASSQDSAGTSYEQYF
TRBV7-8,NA,CASSIGGWLNSPLHF
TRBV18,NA,CASSPHLQGAPYSNQPQHF
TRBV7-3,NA,CASSNQISGEQFF
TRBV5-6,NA,CASSPYRTDSSYEQYF
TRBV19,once,CASSITASGPDEQFF
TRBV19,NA,CASSGQGAGNTEAFF
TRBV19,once,CASSMTGSYEQYF
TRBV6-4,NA,CASSDTISGGDTQYF
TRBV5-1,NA,CASSFSGEQYF
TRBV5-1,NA,CASQEEAGSYNEQFF
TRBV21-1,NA,CASSTGEGPYEQYF
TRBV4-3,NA,CASSEGWASGSRYEQYF
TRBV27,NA,CASSFSGDQPQHF
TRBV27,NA,CASSLQGMVEAFF
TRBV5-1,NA,CASSLFTGLNTEAFF
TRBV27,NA,CASSLSASVSYEQYF
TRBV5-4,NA,CASSPGDYGYTF
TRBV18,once,CASSPPGLAGPYNEQFF